This entry lists 28 T cell receptor beta chains sequenced from one sample in a study of CD8 T cells in Susac syndrome (dated by TCRdb to the late 2010s). Library preparation employed the immunoSEQ multiplex PCR assay. RNA was extracted using the RNeasy kit, and about 0.45 to 1 microgram was reverse transcribed with random hexamers. TCRdb took the public reads, trimmed them with fastp at Q25, ran MiXCR for clone calling and kept in-frame beta chains. Duplicate CDR3 protein sequences are folded into a single record with the most common DNA and genes. The sample has under 350,000 distinct CDR3 sequences on record, 92% of them singletons. The ten biggest clones cover 0.06% to 0.075% of the sample. Sequencing used CD4+ T cells from PBMCs. These TCRs come from a human donor with multiple sclerosis.

The chain links TRBV7-2 to TRBJ2-5; TRBD2 matches 7 bases. The CDR3 is 15 amino acids. Germline loops: CDR1 SGHTA, CDR2 FQGNSA. V lost 1 base, J lost 2 bases, and 4 bases stayed unmatched. For the CDR3, the DNA is TGTGCCAGCAGCTTAGGGTGGCGGGGGCAAGAGACCCAGTACTTC. Its protein product is CASSLGWRGQETQYF.

This chain uses TRBV27 with TRBJ2-5, with TRBD1 matching 9 bases. The CDR3 consists of 16 residues. CDR1 is MNHEY, CDR2 SMNVEV, per germline (reference sequence). Losses at the gene ends were 6 bases for V and 1 base for J; bases not matched to a gene: 9. The CDR3 protein is CASRITGTGFQETQYF. CDR3 nucleotide sequence: TGTGCCAGCAGAATAACCGGGACAGGGTTCCAAGAGACCCAGTACTTC.

The V call is TRBV19, the J call TRBJ2-3, with TRBD1 as a possible D gene (5 bases). The CDR3 extends over 15 amino acids. CDR1 LNHDA and CDR2 SQIVND come from the germline V gene (reference sequence). Trimming pared 3 bases from V and 3 bases from J, leaving 13 bases between. CDR3 in amino acids: CASSINQGRTDTQYF. CDR3 nucleotide sequence: TGTGCCAGTAGTATCAACCAGGGCCGGACAGATACGCAGTATTTT.

The chain's CDR3 is CASRWIRDTNSPLHF. Here the CDR3 DNA reads TGTGCCAGCAGGTGGATCCGGGACACGAATTCACCCCTCCACTTT. The chain is built from TRBV7-2 and TRBJ1-6; tentatively, D is TRBD1 (6 bases). The CDR3 has 15 amino acids. V dropped 6 bases and J dropped 7 bases, with 16 bases sitting between them. Germline CDR1 SGHTA, CDR2 FQGNSA.

The J gene is TRBJ2-2, the V gene TRBV29-1; D possibly matches TRBD1 or TRBD2 (6 bases each). From germline, CDR1 is SQVTM and CDR2 ANQGSEA. Between the trimmed V and J ends, which lost 6 bases and 6 bases, there was a span of 17 bases. This CDR3 comprises 14 residues. The CDR3 DNA reads as TGCAGCGTGGGGGGCCCGTTGGGGGCCGGGGAGCTGTTTTTT. The encoded protein is CSVGGPLGAGELFF.

The chain combines TRBV30 with TRBJ2-3; TRBD2 might be the D (5 bases). CDR3 length equals 11 residues. Germline values: CDR1 GTSNPN, CDR2 SVGIG (reference sequence). The CDR3 bases are TGTGCTCGGACCGGGGCAGATACGCAGTATTTT. It codes for CARTGADTQYF.

This rearrangement joins TRBV11-2 to TRBJ2-1; tentatively, D is TRBD2 (7 bases). The CDR3 sequence is 16 residues long. V was trimmed by 0 bases and J by 0 bases, leaving 9 bases between them. The germline V gene encodes CDR1 SGHAT and CDR2 FQNNGV. The CDR3 loop reads CASSLEGGPSYNEQFF. The DNA of the CDR3 is TGTGCCAGCAGCTTAGAGGGGGGGCCCTCCTACAATGAGCAGTTCTTC.

This clonotype has only one observation. V gene TRBV6-1 combines with J gene TRBJ1-2; tentative D call: TRBD1 (5 bases). CDR3 length: 12 amino acids. V was cut by 2 bases and J by 7 bases, with 8 bases left in between. Germline assignment: CDR1 MNHNS and CDR2 SASEGT. This CDR3 reads CASSERGIGYTF. DNA of the CDR3: TGTGCCAGCAGTGAACGGGGGATTGGCTACACCTTC.

This chain uses TRBV6-1 with TRBJ2-3, with 7 bases identical to TRBD2. With 6 bases clipped from V and 6 bases from J, the junction kept 21 bases outside the gene matches. Looked up from germline, CDR1 is MNHNS and CDR2 is SASEGT. The CDR3 is 18 residues long. The CDR3 DNA reads as TGTGCCAGCAGCGCCGGGAGTGGGAGCGGAGAAGCGGGGGATACGCAGTATTTT. It yields the protein CASSAGSGSGEAGDTQYF.

Note on this clonotype: The germline gene is not matched at one end of the junction; a read error may be the cause. The V and J genes are TRBV5-1 and TRBJ2-7; D is perhaps TRBD2 (6 bases). The CDR3 loop spans 13 amino acids. Germline loops: CDR1 SGHRS, CDR2 YFSETQ. The CDR3 protein is CASRVGSSNEQYF. The CDR3 DNA is TGCGCCAGCAGAGTCGGGAGCTCCAACGAGCAGTACTTC.

The rearrangement uses TRBV20-1 and TRBJ2-7; D possibly uses TRBD1 or TRBD2 (6 bases each). V lost 3 bases and J 3 bases, leaving 15 bases between the germline ends. Germline loops: CDR1 DFQATT, CDR2 SNEGSKA (reference sequence). The CDR3 is made up of 14 amino acids. DNA for the CDR3: TGCAGTGCTAGGAGGGGGGACGACAGCTACGAGCAGTACTTC. Translation gives CSARRGDDSYEQYF.

V usage is TRBV5-1 and J usage is TRBJ2-1; the match to TRBD1 covers 11 bases. The CDR3 is made up of 20 amino acids. Looked up from germline, CDR1 is SGHRS and CDR2 is YFSETQ. The J segment lost 4 bases and the V segment lost 1 base, leaving 16 bases of the junction unmatched. CDR3 region: CASSLSGLGRTGGKYNEQFF. In nucleotides, the CDR3 is TGCGCCAGCAGCTTGAGTGGGTTGGGGAGGACAGGGGGCAAATACAATGAGCAGTTCTTC. The full variable domain, with the rest looked up from reference TRBV5-1 and TRBJ2-1, is KAGVTQTPRYLIKTRGQQVTLSCSPISGHRSVSWYQQTPGQGLQFLFEYFSETQRNKGNFPGRFSGRQFSNSRSEMNVSTLELGDSALYLCASSLSGLGRTGGKYNEQFFGPGTRLTVL.

This sequence joins TRBV18 and TRBJ1-2; D uncertain. This CDR3 has 13 amino acids. V lost 3 bases and J 8 bases, leaving 13 bases between the germline ends. Germline-derived CDR1 and CDR2 are KGHSH and LQKENI. The CDR3 DNA reads TGTGCCAGCTCACCGTCGACCGTTGGGGGCTACACCTTC. The encoded protein is CASSPSTVGGYTF.

The V gene is TRBV4-3, the J gene TRBJ1-1; D might be TRBD1 (5 bases). V shed 0 bases and J shed 7 bases, with 9 bases lying between them. The CDR3 is made up of 13 amino acids. Per the germline V gene, CDR1 is LGHNA and CDR2 is YSLEER. The CDR3 here is CASSQDRQGEAFF. The DNA for the CDR3 is TGCGCCAGCAGCCAAGACCGGCAGGGTGAAGCTTTCTTT.

The chain is built from TRBV11-3 and TRBJ1-5; a weak D match, TRBD1 (6 bases). Per germline, CDR1 SGHNT and CDR2 YENEEA. V was cut by 5 bases and J by 0 bases, with 11 bases left in between. This CDR3 contains 15 residues. CDR3 nucleotides: TGTGCCAGCAGCCAACAGGGAAATAGCAATCAGCCCCAGCATTTT. This translates into CASSQQGNSNQPQHF.

This chain uses TRBV2 with TRBJ2-3; D could derive from TRBD1 or TRBD2 (5 bases each). V was cut by 8 bases and J by 1 base, with 13 bases left in between. CDR1 and CDR2 from the germline V gene are SNHLY and FYNNEI. This CDR3 comprises 14 residues. The DNA of the CDR3 is TGTGCCAGCGCCCGGGACGGCCGCACAGATACGCAGTATTTT. Translated, it gives CASARDGRTDTQYF.

J is TRBJ1-2 and V is TRBV20-1; D perhaps matches TRBD1 (6 bases). V lost 0 bases and J lost 7, with 18 bases in between. The CDR3 length is 15 residues. Germline assignment: CDR1 DFQATT and CDR2 SNEGSKA (reference sequence). The CDR3 spells CSARDSGAPSGGYTF. The DNA for the CDR3 is TGCAGTGCTAGAGACTCAGGGGCCCCGTCCGGTGGCTACACCTTC.

V is TRBV6-6 and J is TRBJ1-3; possible D gene TRBD1, 5 bases. CDR1 and CDR2 (germline): MNHNY, SVGAGI (reference sequence). The V and J ends lost 5 bases and 4 bases respectively, with 12 bases between them. This CDR3 spans 14 amino acids. Here the CDR3 reads CASSRGEAGNTIYF. CDR3 in DNA: TGTGCCAGCAGTAGAGGGGAAGCCGGAAACACCATATATTTT.

This chain uses TRBV10-3 with TRBJ2-1; D is uncertain. Germline CDR1 ENHRY, CDR2 SYGVKD. The CDR3 extends over 16 amino acids. V was cut by 0 bases and J by 2 bases, with 11 bases left in between. CDR3 DNA: TGTGCCATCAGTGAGTCGGTCGCGTGGACCTACAATGAGCAGTTCTTC. Protein: CAISESVAWTYNEQFF.

J is TRBJ2-7 and V is TRBV5-1; D is undetermined. The germline V gene has CDR1 SGHRS and CDR2 YFSETQ. There are 14 residues in the CDR3. The V end was cut by 0 bases, the J end by 0 bases, with 7 bases between. Written as DNA, the CDR3 is TGCGCCAGCAGCTTGGCAGTAAACTCCTACGAGCAGTACTTC. Translated: CASSLAVNSYEQYF.

The chain links TRBV5-1 to TRBJ2-3; 7 bases are a match to TRBD1. V trimming: 4 bases; J trimming: 3 bases; junction bases outside the gene matches: 14. The CDR3 length is 17 residues. Looked up from germline, CDR1 is SGHRS and CDR2 is YFSETQ. The CDR3, as DNA: TGCGCCAGCAGCCTAGGGGGCACTACAGGGTCAACAGATACGCAGTATTTT. Its translation is CASSLGGTTGSTDTQYF.

This sequence joins TRBV7-2 and TRBJ1-2; TRBD1 matches 9 bases. The CDR3 extends over 13 amino acids. The V gene end was trimmed by 8 bases and the J gene end by 10 bases; junction bases not matched to a gene: 11. Looked up from germline, CDR1 is SGHTA and CDR2 is FQGNSA. The DNA of the CDR3 is TGTGCCAGCGGTAACAGGGGGCTGACGGACTACACCTTC. It codes for CASGNRGLTDYTF.

The gene calls are TRBV6-2 or TRBV6-3 and TRBJ2-1; D tentatively fits TRBD1 or TRBD2 (5 bases each). The ends were cut back, 6 bases at V and 9 bases at J, with 24 bases in the middle. This CDR3 contains 16 residues. Germline CDR1 reads MNHEY; CDR2 reads SVGEGT. Here the CDR3 DNA reads TGTGCCAGCAGGGCAACAGGCGCCGGGGCAAGTGGTGAGCAGTTCTTC. It encodes CASRATGAGASGEQFF.

The chain is built from TRBV19 and TRBJ1-1; D is ambiguous. The CDR3 consists of 12 residues. CDR1 and CDR2 from the germline V gene are LNHDA and SQIVND (reference sequence). V lost 10 bases and J 1 base, leaving 10 bases between the germline ends. For the CDR3, the DNA is TGTGCCACCCTAACGGGGAACACTGAAGCTTTCTTT. This codes for CATLTGNTEAFF.

This chain joins TRBV18 and TRBJ1-1, with a tentative D call TRBD1 (6 bases). V was clipped by 3 bases and J by 0 bases, with 14 bases between them. Germline V CDR1 and CDR2: KGHSH, LQKENI. CDR3 length: 16 residues. Written as DNA, the CDR3 is TGTGCCAGCTCACCGCAGGGACAACAAATGAACACTGAAGCTTTCTTT. This sequence encodes CASSPQGQQMNTEAFF. Combining the CDR3 with reference TRBV18 and TRBJ1-1 gives the whole variable domain NAGVMQNPRHLVRRRGQEARLRCSPMKGHSHVYWYRQLPEEGLKFMVYLQKENIIDESGMPKERFSAEFPKEGPSILRIQQVVRGDSAAYFCASSPQGQQMNTEAFFGQGTRLTVV.

The genes are TRBV6-6 and TRBJ1-1, with D unclear. Per the germline V gene, CDR1 is MNHNY and CDR2 is SVGAGI (reference sequence). The ends were cut back, 5 bases at V and 5 bases at J, with 18 bases in the middle. This CDR3 spans 15 amino acids. CDR3 DNA: TGTGCCAGCAGTGACCTAGTCCATGGGAAGACTGAAGCTTTCTTT. Its translation is CASSDLVHGKTEAFF.

The V gene is TRBV5-1, the J gene TRBJ1-1, with D uncertain. Germline CDR1 is SGHRS and CDR2 is YFSETQ. The CDR3 runs to 14 residues. With 1 base removed from V and 1 base from J, the gap between germline ends came to 8 bases. The CDR3 protein is CASSLYSSNTEAFF. Here the CDR3 DNA reads TGCGCCAGCAGCTTGTACAGTTCGAACACTGAAGCTTTCTTT.

The chain couples TRBV6-5 to TRBJ2-2; 8 bases are a match to TRBD1. From germline, CDR1 is MNHEY and CDR2 SVGAGI. Losses at the gene ends were 2 bases for V and 7 bases for J; bases not matched to a gene: 9. The CDR3 runs to 16 residues. CDR3 sequence: CASSYRRGHGVGELFF. CDR3 in DNA: TGTGCCAGCAGTTACCGCAGGGGGCATGGGGTCGGGGAGCTGTTTTTT.